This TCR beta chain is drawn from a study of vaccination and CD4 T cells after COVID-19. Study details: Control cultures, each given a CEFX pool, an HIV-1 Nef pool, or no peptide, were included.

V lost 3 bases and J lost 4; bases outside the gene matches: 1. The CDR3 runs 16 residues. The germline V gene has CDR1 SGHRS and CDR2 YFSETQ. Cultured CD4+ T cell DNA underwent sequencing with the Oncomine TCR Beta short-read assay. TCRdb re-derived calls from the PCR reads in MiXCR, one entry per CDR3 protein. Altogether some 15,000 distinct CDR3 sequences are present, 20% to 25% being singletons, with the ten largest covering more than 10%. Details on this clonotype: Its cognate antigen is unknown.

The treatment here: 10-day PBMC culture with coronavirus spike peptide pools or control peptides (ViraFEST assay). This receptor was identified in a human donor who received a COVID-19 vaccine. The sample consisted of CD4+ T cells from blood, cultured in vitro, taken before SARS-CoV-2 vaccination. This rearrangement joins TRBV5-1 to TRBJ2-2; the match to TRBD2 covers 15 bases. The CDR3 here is CASSWTSGGATGELFF. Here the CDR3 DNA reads TGCGCCAGCAGCTGGACTAGCGGGGGGGCCACCGGGGAGCTGTTTTTT.